One sample yielded the 12 T cell receptor beta chains listed below, sequenced in a study of cytomegalovirus exposure and HLA in healthy donors. PCR involved 60 Vbeta and 13 Jbeta primers. Produced via immunoSEQ multiplex PCR; TCRdb's table is partial and in-frame only. The table includes about 220,000 clones, about 80% detected once. The sample consisted of PBMCs. The source is a man aged 18 to 29 in good health and CMV-seronegative.

The rearrangement links TRBV14 to TRBJ1-2, with 8 positions matching TRBD1. V lost 4 bases to trimming and J lost 6 bases; unmatched junction nucleotides: 13. The CDR3 loop spans 16 amino acids. Germline V gene data show CDR1 as SGHDN and CDR2 as FVKESK. The CDR3 reads CASSPRGQGPLHGYTF. For the CDR3, the DNA is TGTGCCAGCAGCCCGCGTGGACAGGGCCCCCTTCATGGCTACACCTTC.

The gene calls are TRBV2 and TRBJ1-5; 7 positions match TRBD1. The germline gives CDR1 SNHLY, CDR2 FYNNEI. The CDR3 is made up of 16 amino acids. With V trimmed by 5 bases and J by 0 bases, 7 bases remained unmatched. CDR3: CASSSDRWDSNQPQHF. The CDR3 nucleotides are TGTGCCAGCAGTTCGGACAGGTGGGATAGCAATCAGCCCCAGCATTTT.

The chain joins TRBV7-6 to TRBJ1-5, with D possibly TRBD1 on 6 matching bases. CDR1 SGHVS and CDR2 FNYEAQ come from the germline V gene. The CDR3 loop spans 15 amino acids. The V end lost 1 base, the J end lost 3 bases, and 10 bases lay between the germline ends. The CDR3 DNA reads as TGTGCCAGCAGCTTAGAGGGGGGGCTCAATCAGCCCCAGCATTTT. This codes for CASSLEGGLNQPQHF.

In DNA, the CDR3 is TGCGCCAGCAGCTTGACCACAGGGAGTGGGAACACTGAAGCTTTCTTT. This encodes CASSLTTGSGNTEAFF. J is TRBJ1-1 and V is TRBV5-1, with D tentatively TRBD1 (6 bases). The CDR3 has 16 residues. CDR1 and CDR2 (germline): SGHRS, YFSETQ. V was trimmed by 1 base and J by 1 base, leaving 14 bases between them.

The V gene is TRBV7-8, the J gene TRBJ2-2; 10 nucleotides agree with TRBD2. Per germline, CDR1 SGHVS and CDR2 FQNEAQ. The length of the CDR3 is 15 residues. V shed 6 bases and J 6 bases; nucleotides not matched to a gene: 7. This CDR3 is CASSRIGLAAGELFF. CDR3 DNA: TGTGCCAGCAGTCGAATCGGACTAGCGGCCGGGGAGCTGTTTTTT.

This chain connects TRBV2 to TRBJ2-1; 8 bases line up with TRBD2. This CDR3 has 15 residues. V shed 3 bases, J shed 6 bases, and the junction held 7 bases outside the gene matches. Germline CDR1 reads SNHLY; CDR2 reads FYNNEI. The chain's CDR3 is CASSEPSGSPNEQFF. As DNA, the CDR3 is TGTGCCAGCAGTGAGCCCAGCGGGAGCCCCAATGAGCAGTTCTTC.

This chain connects TRBV18 to TRBJ1-2; 10 nucleotides line up with TRBD1. The V gene's germline CDR1 is KGHSH and CDR2 LQKENI. Trimming cost V 6 bases and J 8 bases; bases outside gene matches: 12. CDR3 length: 15 amino acids. The CDR3 protein is CASSRQGAGPSGYTF. The CDR3 DNA reads TGTGCCAGCTCTAGACAGGGGGCAGGACCTAGCGGCTACACCTTC.

In DNA, the CDR3 is TGCGCCAGCAGCTTGATCCCTAGCGGGAGGAACGAGCAGTACTTC. Translated: CASSLIPSGRNEQYF. This sequence joins TRBV5-1 and TRBJ2-7, with 11 bases that match TRBD2. V shed 1 base, J shed 5 bases, and the junction held 5 bases outside the gene matches. The CDR3 covers 15 residues. Germline V gene lookup returns CDR1 SGHRS and CDR2 YFSETQ.

CDR3 sequence reads: CASSPGQGADDEQFF. In DNA, the CDR3 is TGTGCCAGCAGCCCGGGACAGGGGGCGGATGATGAGCAGTTCTTC. This rearrangement joins TRBV11-3 to TRBJ2-1; TRBD1 agrees at 12 bases. The germline V gene encodes CDR1 SGHNT and CDR2 YENEEA. CDR3 length: 15 amino acids. V shed 5 bases and J 8 bases; nucleotides not matched to a gene: 7.

The chain is built from TRBV30 and TRBJ1-2; D unclear. The CDR3 is 13 residues long. Trimming took off 1 base at V and 5 bases at J, with 11 bases between the two ends. In germline, CDR1 is GTSNPN, CDR2 SVGIG (reference sequence). For the CDR3, the DNA is TGTGCCTGGAGTGGGACTGAGAGGTATGGCTACACCTTC. Translating gives CAWSGTERYGYTF.

V gene TRBV5-1 combines with J gene TRBJ2-4; 7 bases fit TRBD2. Germline loops: CDR1 SGHRS, CDR2 YFSETQ. The length of the CDR3 is 14 residues. Losses at the gene ends were 0 bases for V and 5 bases for J; bases not matched to a gene: 2. The CDR3 loop reads CASSLGLAENIQYF. The DNA of the CDR3 is TGCGCCAGCAGCTTGGGGCTAGCGGAAAACATTCAGTACTTC.

This clone was detected once. V usage is TRBV2 and J usage is TRBJ1-1, with 10 nucleotides matching TRBD1. Germline loops: CDR1 SNHLY, CDR2 FYNNEI. This CDR3 is 15 amino acids long. V gave up 7 bases and J gave up 4 bases; unmatched junction bases: 9. This CDR3 is CASIGQGGDSTEAFF. The CDR3 bases are TGTGCCAGCATCGGACAGGGGGGGGATAGCACTGAAGCTTTCTTT.